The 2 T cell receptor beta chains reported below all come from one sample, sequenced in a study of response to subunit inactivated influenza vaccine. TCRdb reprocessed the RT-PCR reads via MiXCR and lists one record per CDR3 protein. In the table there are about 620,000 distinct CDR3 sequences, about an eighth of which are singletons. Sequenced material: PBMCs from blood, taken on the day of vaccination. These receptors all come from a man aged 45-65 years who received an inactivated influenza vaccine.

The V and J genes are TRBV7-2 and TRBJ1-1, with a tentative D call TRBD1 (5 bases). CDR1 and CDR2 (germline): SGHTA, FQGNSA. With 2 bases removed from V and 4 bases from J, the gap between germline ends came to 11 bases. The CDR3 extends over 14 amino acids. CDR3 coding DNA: TGTGCCAGCAGCTTAAGGTTCGGGGCCACTGAAGCTTTCTTT. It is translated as CASSLRFGATEAFF.

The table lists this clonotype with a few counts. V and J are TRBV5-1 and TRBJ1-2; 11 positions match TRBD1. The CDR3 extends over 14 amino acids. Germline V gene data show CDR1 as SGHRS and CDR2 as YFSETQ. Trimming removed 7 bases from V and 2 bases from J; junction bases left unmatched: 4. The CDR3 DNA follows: TGCGCCAGCCGAGGGACAGGGGGAAACTATGGCTACACCTTC. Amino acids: CASRGTGGNYGYTF.